This is a list of T cell receptor beta chains from one sample in a study of blood T cell repertoires in COVID-19. Assay: immunoSEQ multiplex PCR; the TCRdb copy retains only in-frame clones and omits some. The sample includes roughly 40,000 clones, around 91% of them seen just once. The sample taken for sequencing was peripheral blood. Receptor source: a man aged 45 to 65 with active COVID-19. The CDR3 runs from the conserved cysteine through the conserved F or W. The D gene is left open where the match is weak. Expanded clones are given a class, and other clones once, few, many or no size at all.

v_gene	d_gene	abundance	j_gene	CDR3aa	CDR3nt
TRBV12-5	.	.	TRBJ2-2	CASGPPGLGTGELFF	TGTGCTAGTGGTCCCCCAGGGTTGGGCACCGGGGAGCTGTTTTTT
TRBV6-2/TRBV6-3	.	.	TRBJ1-2	CASSLQYGYTF	TGTGCCAGCAGCCTACAATATGGCTACACCTTC
TRBV14	.	.	TRBJ1-1	CASSPRSYMNTEAFF	TGTGCCAGCAGCCCCAGATCTTATATGAACACTGAAGCTTTCTTT
TRBV4-2	TRBD1	.	TRBJ1-6	CASSQDSAGGISPLHF	TGTGCCAGCAGCCAAGATTCCGCAGGGGGAATTTCACCCCTCCACTTT
TRBV6-1	TRBD1	.	TRBJ1-5	CASSGGAGGFGNQPQHF	TGTGCCAGCAGTGGGGGGGCAGGGGGCTTTGGCAATCAGCCCCAGCATTTT
TRBV12-3/TRBV12-4	.	.	TRBJ2-5	CASSKQETQYF	TGTGCCAGCAGCAAACAAGAGACCCAGTACTTC
TRBV7-3	.	.	TRBJ1-1	CASSFRGGATEAFF	TGTGCCAGCAGCTTTCGGGGTGGTGCCACTGAAGCTTTCTTT
TRBV10-3	TRBD2	once	TRBJ2-7	CAIKRTSGSYEQYF	TGTGCCATCAAGAGGACTAGCGGCTCCTACGAGCAGTACTTC
TRBV6-5	TRBD2	.	TRBJ2-1	CASRTGTSNEQFF	TGTGCCAGCAGAACCGGGACTAGCAATGAGCAGTTCTTC
TRBV6-5	TRBD1	.	TRBJ1-4	CASKAGTGEEKLFF	TGTGCCAGCAAGGCCGGGACAGGGGAAGAAAAACTGTTTTTT
TRBV7-9	.	.	TRBJ1-1	CASSLVVQNTEAFF	TGTGCCAGCAGCTTAGTGGTACAGAACACTGAAGCTTTCTTT
TRBV7-9	.	.	TRBJ1-2	CASSAQETLNYGYTF	TGTGCCAGCAGCGCCCAAGAGACATTGAACTATGGCTACACCTTC
TRBV10-3	TRBD1	.	TRBJ1-2	CAISETQGGYGYTF	TGTGCCATCAGTGAGACACAGGGGGGCTATGGCTACACCTTC
TRBV7-9	TRBD1	.	TRBJ1-3	CASSFPTGNGNTIYF	TGTGCCAGCAGCTTCCCGACAGGGAACGGAAACACCATATATTTT
TRBV7-2	TRBD2	.	TRBJ2-3	CASSLTLGGDTQYF	TGTGCCAGCAGCTTAACTCTGGGGGGGGATACGCAGTATTTT
TRBV5-6	.	.	TRBJ2-7	CASSLDRSYEQYF	TGTGCCAGCAGCTTGGACAGGTCCTACGAGCAGTACTTC
TRBV28	TRBD1	.	TRBJ1-1	CASSLIGQGNTEAFF	TGTGCCAGCAGCCTTATCGGACAGGGTAACACTGAAGCTTTCTTT
TRBV5-1	TRBD1	.	TRBJ2-5	CASSLRQGATIGTQYF	TGCGCCAGCAGCTTAAGACAGGGGGCGACGATAGGGACCCAGTACTTC
TRBV6-5	TRBD1	.	TRBJ1-5	CASIRTGLGNQPQHF	TGTGCCAGCATACGGACAGGGCTAGGGAATCAGCCCCAGCATTTT
TRBV30	.	.	TRBJ2-3	CAWSSTFPGVATQYF	TGTGCCTGGAGTAGCACTTTCCCCGGGGTCGCGACGCAGTATTTT
TRBV4-1	TRBD2	once	TRBJ2-1	CASSQPSGGAGNEQFF	TGCGCCAGCAGCCAACCCAGCGGGGGGGCCGGGAATGAGCAGTTCTTC
TRBV12-5	TRBD1	.	TRBJ2-3	CASGLDRGLTDTQYF	TGTGCTAGTGGTTTAGATAGGGGGCTCACAGATACGCAGTATTTT
TRBV28	TRBD1	.	TRBJ2-4	CASSSSRDRRLQAKNIQYF	TGTGCCAGCAGCTCAAGCCGGGACAGACGCCTACAAGCCAAAAACATTCAGTACTTC
TRBV29-1	.	.	TRBJ1-1	CSVAKDSQNTEAFF	TGCAGCGTTGCCAAAGACAGCCAGAACACTGAAGCTTTCTTT
TRBV5-1	TRBD2	once	TRBJ2-1	CASSFKGLAGNEQFF	TGCGCCAGCAGCTTTAAGGGACTAGCGGGCAATGAGCAGTTCTTC
TRBV7-2	TRBD1	.	TRBJ1-5	CASSPGQGYSNQPQHF	TGTGCCAGCAGCCCGGGACAGGGTTATAGCAATCAGCCCCAGCATTTT
TRBV5-4	TRBD1	.	TRBJ2-7	CASSLALNRGIPSYEQYF	TGTGCCAGCAGCTTGGCCTTAAACAGGGGTATCCCTTCCTACGAGCAGTACTTC
TRBV12-3/TRBV12-4	TRBD1	once	TRBJ2-7	CASSVQGALRF	TGTGCCAGCAGTGTACAGGGGGCCCTGAGGTTC
TRBV10-3	TRBD1	.	TRBJ1-1	CASGDRAEAFF	TGTGCCTCCGGGGACAGGGCTGAAGCTTTCTTT
TRBV5-4	TRBD1	.	TRBJ2-7	CASSKPGTGGPEQYF	TGTGCCAGCAGCAAACCCGGGACAGGGGGCCCCGAGCAGTACTTC